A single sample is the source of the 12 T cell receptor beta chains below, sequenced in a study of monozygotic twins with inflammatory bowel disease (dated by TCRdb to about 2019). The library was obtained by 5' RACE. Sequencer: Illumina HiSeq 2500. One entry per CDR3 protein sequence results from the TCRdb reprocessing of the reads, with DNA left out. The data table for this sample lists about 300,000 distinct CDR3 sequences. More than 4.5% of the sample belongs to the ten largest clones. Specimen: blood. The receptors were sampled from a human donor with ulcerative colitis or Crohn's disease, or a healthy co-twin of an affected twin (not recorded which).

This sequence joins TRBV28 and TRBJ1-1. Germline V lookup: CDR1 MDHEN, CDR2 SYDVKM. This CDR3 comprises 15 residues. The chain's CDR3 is CASSSPGEGNTEAFF.

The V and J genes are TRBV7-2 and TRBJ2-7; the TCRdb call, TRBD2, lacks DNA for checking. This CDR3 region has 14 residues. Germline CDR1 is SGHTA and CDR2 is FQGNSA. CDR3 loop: CASSSGTSLYEQYF.

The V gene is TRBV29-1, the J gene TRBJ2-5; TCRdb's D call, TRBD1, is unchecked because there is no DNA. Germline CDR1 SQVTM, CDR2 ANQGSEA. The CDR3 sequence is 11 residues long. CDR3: CSVGTGATQYF.

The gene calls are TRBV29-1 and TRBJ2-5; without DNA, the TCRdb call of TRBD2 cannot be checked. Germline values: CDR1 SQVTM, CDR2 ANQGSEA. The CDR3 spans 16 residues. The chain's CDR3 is CSVEGGGTSDQETQYF. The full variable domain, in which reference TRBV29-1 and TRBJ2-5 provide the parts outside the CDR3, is SAVISQKPSRDICQRGTSLTIQCQVDSQVTMMFWYRQQPGQSLTLIATANQGSEATYESGFVIDKFPISRPNLTFSTLTVSNMSPEDSSIYLCSVEGGGTSDQETQYFGPGTRLLVL.

CDR3 protein: CASRGVGTLRETQYF. V gene TRBV19 combines with J gene TRBJ2-5; TCRdb calls TRBD2, which cannot be checked without DNA. Germline V gives CDR1 LNHDA, CDR2 SQIVND (reference sequence). This CDR3 contains 15 residues.

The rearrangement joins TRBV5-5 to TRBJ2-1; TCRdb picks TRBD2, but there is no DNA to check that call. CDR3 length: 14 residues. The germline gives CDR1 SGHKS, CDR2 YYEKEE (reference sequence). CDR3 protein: CASSLRGGPSDQFF.

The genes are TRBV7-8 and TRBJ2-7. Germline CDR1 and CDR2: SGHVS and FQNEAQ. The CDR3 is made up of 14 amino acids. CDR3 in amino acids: CASSLVAGSYEQYF.

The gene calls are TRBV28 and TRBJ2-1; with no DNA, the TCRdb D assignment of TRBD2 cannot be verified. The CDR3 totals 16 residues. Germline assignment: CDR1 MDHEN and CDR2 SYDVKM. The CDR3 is CASSLPASGAHGEQFF. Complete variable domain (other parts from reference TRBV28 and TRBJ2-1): DVKVTQSSRYLVKRTGEKVFLECVQDMDHENMFWYRQDPGLGLRLIYFSYDVKMKEKGDIPEGYSVSREKKERFSLILESASTNQTSMYLCASSLPASGAHGEQFFGPGTRLTVL.

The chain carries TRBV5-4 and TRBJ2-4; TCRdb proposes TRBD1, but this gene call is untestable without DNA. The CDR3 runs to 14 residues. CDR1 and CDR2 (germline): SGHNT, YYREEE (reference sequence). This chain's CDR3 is CTSSRGTGQDIQYF.

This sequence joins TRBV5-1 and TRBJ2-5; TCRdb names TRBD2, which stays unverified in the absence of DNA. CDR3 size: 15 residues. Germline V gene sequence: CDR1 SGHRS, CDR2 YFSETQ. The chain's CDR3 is CASSLFREAQETQYF.

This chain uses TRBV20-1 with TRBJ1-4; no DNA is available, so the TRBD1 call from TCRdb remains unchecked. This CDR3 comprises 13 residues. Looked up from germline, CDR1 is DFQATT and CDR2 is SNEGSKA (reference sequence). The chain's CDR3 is CSANQGGGEKLFF.

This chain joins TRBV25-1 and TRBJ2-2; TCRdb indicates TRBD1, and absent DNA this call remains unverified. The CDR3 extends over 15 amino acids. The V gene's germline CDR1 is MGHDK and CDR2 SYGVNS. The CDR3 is CASRETGVVTGELFF.